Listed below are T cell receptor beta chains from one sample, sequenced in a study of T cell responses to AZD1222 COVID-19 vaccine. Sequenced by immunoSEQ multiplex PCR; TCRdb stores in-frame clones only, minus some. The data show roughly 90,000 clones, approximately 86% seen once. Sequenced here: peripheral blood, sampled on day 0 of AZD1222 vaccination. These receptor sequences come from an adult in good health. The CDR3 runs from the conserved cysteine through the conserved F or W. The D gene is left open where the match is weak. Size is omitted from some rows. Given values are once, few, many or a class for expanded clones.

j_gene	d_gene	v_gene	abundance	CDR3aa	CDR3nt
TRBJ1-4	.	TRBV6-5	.	CASTDRTKLFF	TGTGCCAGCACAGACAGAACAAAACTGTTTTTT
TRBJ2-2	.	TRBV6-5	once	CASSYSINSNTGELFF	TGTGCCAGCAGTTACTCGATTAACAGCAACACCGGGGAGCTGTTTTTT
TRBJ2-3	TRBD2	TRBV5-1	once	CASSQSGSPDTQYF	TGCGCCAGCAGCCAAAGCGGGAGCCCCGATACGCAGTATTTT
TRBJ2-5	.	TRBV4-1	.	CASSQVDQETQYF	TGCGCCAGCAGCCAAGTTGACCAAGAGACCCAGTACTTC
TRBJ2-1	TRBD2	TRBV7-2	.	CASSLTSGPYNEQFF	TGTGCCAGCAGCTTAACTAGCGGCCCTTACAATGAGCAGTTCTTC
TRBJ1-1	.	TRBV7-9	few	CASSTPNRNQAFF	TGTGCCAGCAGCACCCCCAACAGGAATCAAGCTTTCTTT
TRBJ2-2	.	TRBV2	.	CASKPGTYTGELFF	TGTGCCAGCAAGCCGGGGACGTACACCGGGGAGCTGTTTTTT
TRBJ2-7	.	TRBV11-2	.	CASSPERLTVREQYF	TGTGCCAGCAGCCCAGAACGGCTGACAGTGCGCGAGCAGTACTTC
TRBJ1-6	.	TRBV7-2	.	CASSLQGPNSPLHF	TGTGCCAGCAGCTTACAGGGACCAAATTCACCCCTCCACTTT
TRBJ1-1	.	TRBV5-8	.	CASSLVGVYTEAFF	TGTGCCAGCAGCTTGGTAGGGGTGTACACTGAAGCTTTCTTT
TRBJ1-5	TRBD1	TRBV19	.	CASSLGTVNSNQPQHF	TGTGCCAGTAGTTTAGGGACAGTGAATAGCAATCAGCCCCAGCATTTT
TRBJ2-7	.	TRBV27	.	CASSLTISYEQYF	TGTGCCAGCAGTTTGACTATCTCCTACGAGCAGTACTTC
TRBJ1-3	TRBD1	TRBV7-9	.	CASSSGQGRDTIYF	TGTGCCAGCAGCTCGGGACAGGGCAGAGACACCATATATTTT
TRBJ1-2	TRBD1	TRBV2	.	CASRGRGQDYGYTF	TGTGCCAGCAGGGGCAGGGGGCAGGACTATGGCTACACCTTC
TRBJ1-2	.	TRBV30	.	CAWEGNYGYTF	TGTGCCTGGGAAGGTAACTATGGCTACACCTTC
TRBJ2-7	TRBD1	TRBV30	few	CAWSARDRGFDEQYF	TGTGCCTGGAGTGCACGGGACAGGGGTTTCGACGAGCAGTACTTC
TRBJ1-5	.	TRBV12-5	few	CASGLEKGPNQPQHF	TGTGCTAGTGGTTTAGAAAAGGGGCCCAATCAGCCCCAGCATTTT
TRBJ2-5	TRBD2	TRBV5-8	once	CASSLILAGQETQYF	TGTGCCAGCAGCTTGATCCTAGCGGGACAAGAGACCCAGTACTTC
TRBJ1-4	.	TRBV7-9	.	CASSLGDGGNEKLFF	TGTGCCAGCAGCTTAGGGGACGGAGGTAATGAAAAACTGTTTTTT
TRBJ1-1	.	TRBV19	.	CGGGNTEAFF	TGTGGGGGCGGAAACACTGAAGCTTTCTTT
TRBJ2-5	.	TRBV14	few	CASSHTGGAGPFLETQYF	TGTGCCAGCAGCCATACGGGCGGGGCAGGGCCTTTTTTGGAGACCCAGTACTTC
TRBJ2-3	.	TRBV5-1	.	CASSSLTGGVTDTQYF	TGCGCCAGCAGCTCCCTCACCGGGGGAGTCACAGATACGCAGTATTTT
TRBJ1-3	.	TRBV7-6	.	CASSPYSGSLSGNTIYF	TGTGCCAGCAGCCCCTACTCGGGGAGTCTCTCTGGAAACACCATATATTTT
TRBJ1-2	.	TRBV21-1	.	CASSGYWGDRVENGYTF	TGTGCCAGCAGCGGATATTGGGGAGACAGGGTAGAGAATGGCTACACCTTC
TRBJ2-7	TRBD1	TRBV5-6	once	CASSSQGTGLYEQYF	TGTGCCAGCAGCTCGCAAGGGACAGGGCTCTACGAGCAGTACTTC
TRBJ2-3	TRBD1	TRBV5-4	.	CASSLAGTGTDTQYF	TGTGCCAGCAGCTTGGCTGGGACAGGCACAGATACGCAGTATTTT
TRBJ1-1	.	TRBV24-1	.	CATSDSAGTEAFF	TGTGCCACCAGTGATTCGGCGGGCACTGAAGCTTTCTTT
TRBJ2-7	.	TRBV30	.	CAWDDQTYEQYF	TGTGCCTGGGATGATCAGACCTACGAGCAGTACTTC
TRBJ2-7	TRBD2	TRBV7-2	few	CASSPRGTSGYEQYF	TGTGCCAGCAGCCCACGCGGGACTAGCGGCTACGAGCAGTACTTC
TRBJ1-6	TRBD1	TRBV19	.	CASSGQGHSPLHF	TGTGCCAGTTCGGGACAGGGTCATTCACCCCTCCACTTT
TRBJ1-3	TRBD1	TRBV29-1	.	CSAVQGAGNTIYF	TGCAGCGCTGTACAGGGGGCGGGAAACACCATATATTTT
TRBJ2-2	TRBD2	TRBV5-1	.	CASSLARGASNTGELFF	TGCGCCAGCAGCTTGGCGCGGGGGGCCTCGAACACCGGGGAGCTGTTTTTT
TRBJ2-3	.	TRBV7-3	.	CASSFEIGRGDTQYF	TGTGCCAGCAGCTTCGAGATAGGCAGAGGAGATACGCAGTATTTT
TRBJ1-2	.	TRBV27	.	CASSLGVGSYGYTF	TGTGCCAGCAGTTTAGGTGTGGGATCATATGGCTACACCTTC
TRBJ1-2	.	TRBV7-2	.	CASSLVLSSGYTF	TGTGCCAGCAGCTTAGTTCTGAGCTCTGGCTACACCTTC
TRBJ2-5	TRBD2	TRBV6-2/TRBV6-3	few	CASSPSGGRETQYF	TGTGCCAGCAGCCCCTCGGGGGGGCGGGAGACCCAGTACTTC
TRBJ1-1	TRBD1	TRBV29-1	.	CSVETGTTEAFF	TGCAGCGTGGAGACAGGGACAACTGAAGCTTTCTTT
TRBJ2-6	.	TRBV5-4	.	CASSLVLSSGANVLTF	TGTGCCAGCAGCTTAGTTCTAAGCTCTGGGGCCAACGTCCTGACTTTC
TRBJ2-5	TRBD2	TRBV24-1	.	CATSPRTGGRETQYF	TGTGCCACCAGCCCCAGGACGGGAGGGCGAGAGACCCAGTACTTC
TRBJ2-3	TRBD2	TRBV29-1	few	CSVVAGRGPTDTQYF	TGCAGCGTCGTAGCGGGGCGGGGCCCCACAGATACGCAGTATTTT
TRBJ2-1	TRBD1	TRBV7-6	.	CASSLDAHRGPSSYNEQFF	TGTGCCAGCAGCTTAGACGCACACAGGGGGCCCAGCTCCTACAATGAGCAGTTCTTC
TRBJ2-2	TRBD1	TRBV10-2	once	CASSGQGATGELFF	TGCGCCAGCAGTGGGCAGGGGGCAACCGGGGAGCTGTTTTTT
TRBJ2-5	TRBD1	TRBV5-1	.	CASGGDREETQYF	TGCGCCAGCGGTGGGGACAGAGAAGAGACCCAGTACTTC
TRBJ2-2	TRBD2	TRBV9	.	CASSVAGGRTGELFF	TGTGCCAGCAGCGTAGCTGGCGGGAGAACCGGGGAGCTGTTTTTT
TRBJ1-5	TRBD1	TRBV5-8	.	CASSRGTGGAQPQHF	TGTGCCAGCAGCCGAGGGACAGGGGGTGCTCAGCCCCAGCATTTT
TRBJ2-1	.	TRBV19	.	CASSTMGPQPPNEQFF	TGTGCCAGTAGTACAATGGGACCCCAACCCCCCAATGAGCAGTTCTTC
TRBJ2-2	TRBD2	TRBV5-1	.	CASKVPGLATNTGELFF	TGCGCCAGCAAGGTCCCGGGACTAGCGACGAACACCGGGGAGCTGTTTTTT
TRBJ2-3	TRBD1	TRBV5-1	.	CASSSRGQGSTDTQYF	TGCGCCAGCAGCTCCCGGGGACAGGGGAGCACAGATACGCAGTATTTT
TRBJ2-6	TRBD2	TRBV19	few	CASSIPASGGAAGANVLTF	TGTGCCAGTAGTATCCCGGCTAGCGGGGGGGCCGCTGGGGCCAACGTCCTGACTTTC
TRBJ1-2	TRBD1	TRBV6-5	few	CASRRTGGENYGYTF	TGTGCCAGCAGGAGGACAGGGGGAGAGAACTATGGCTACACCTTC
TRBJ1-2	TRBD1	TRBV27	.	CASTLKGAGGYGYTF	TGTGCCAGCACCCTAAAGGGGGCGGGTGGCTATGGCTACACCTTC
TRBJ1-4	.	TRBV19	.	CASRGLEKLFF	TGTGCCAGTAGAGGGCTTGAAAAACTGTTTTTT
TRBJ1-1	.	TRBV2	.	CASSDRLGNTEAFF	TGTGCCAGCAGTGATCGGTTGGGGAACACTGAAGCTTTCTTT